A single sample gave rise to the 18 T cell receptor beta chains below, sequenced in a study of neoadjuvant anti-PD-1 for oral cavity cancer. Method: immunoSEQ multiplex PCR; TCRdb's copy keeps in-frame clones and lacks some. This sample has 55,000 to 75,000 clones, with roughly 90% found just once. Sample time point: after neoadjuvant nivolumab, at surgical resection. The material sequenced was PBMCs, taken after nivolumab (anti-PD-1) treatment. The receptors shown here come from a person between 40 and 85 years old with oral cavity squamous cell carcinoma.

The chain uses TRBV30 and TRBJ2-7; 7 bases are a match to TRBD1. CDR3 length: 13 amino acids. The V gene end was trimmed by 1 base and the J gene end by 6 bases; junction bases not matched to a gene: 6. CDR1 and CDR2 from the germline V gene are GTSNPN and SVGIG (reference sequence). This chain's CDR3 is CAWSARDRGEQYF. The CDR3 coding sequence is TGTGCCTGGAGTGCCCGGGACAGAGGCGAGCAGTACTTC.

The chain combines TRBV27 with TRBJ2-7; no reliable D call. CDR1 is MNHEY and CDR2 is SMNVEV in the germline V gene (reference sequence). The CDR3 runs 11 residues. V lost 8 bases and J 1 base, leaving 6 bases between the germline ends. This CDR3 is CASGVSYEQYF. The CDR3 coding sequence is TGTGCCAGCGGAGTTTCCTACGAGCAGTACTTC.

This chain joins TRBV10-3 and TRBJ1-5; no reliable D call. V lost 4 bases to trimming and J lost 0 bases, with 10 bases between them. The CDR3 contains 15 residues. Germline CDR1 ENHRY, CDR2 SYGVKD. The CDR3 reads CAISASENSNQPQHF. The CDR3 bases are TGTGCCATCAGTGCGTCAGAAAATAGCAATCAGCCCCAGCATTTT.

This clone appeared once. V usage is TRBV6-5 and J usage is TRBJ1-2; a weak D match, TRBD1 (5 bases). This CDR3 has 13 amino acids. The V end lost 6 bases, the J end lost 1 base, and 9 bases lay between the germline ends. From germline, CDR1 is MNHEY and CDR2 SVGAGI. As DNA, the CDR3 is TGTGCCAGCAGCTTAGGGGTTAACTATGGCTACACCTTC. Its translation: CASSLGVNYGYTF.

This sequence joins TRBV29-1 and TRBJ2-7; the D is unclear. V shed 5 bases and J shed 7 bases, with 15 bases lying between them. CDR3 length equals 12 residues. Germline lookup yields CDR1 SQVTM and CDR2 ANQGSEA. The CDR3 is CSVLRDEREQYF. CDR3 nucleotide sequence: TGCAGCGTTCTTAGGGATGAAAGGGAGCAGTACTTC.

The chain employs TRBV28 and TRBJ1-5, with a possible D match to TRBD1 (5 bases). V was clipped by 5 bases and J by 6 bases, with 17 bases between them. Per germline, CDR1 MDHEN and CDR2 SYDVKM. CDR3 length: 15 residues. The CDR3 protein is CASSPGPALGQPQHF. The DNA of the CDR3 is TGTGCCAGCAGTCCGGGACCGGCATTAGGTCAGCCCCAGCATTTT.

This rearrangement joins TRBV28 to TRBJ1-3; D is possibly TRBD1 (6 bases). The CDR3 runs to 15 residues. Between the trimmed V and J ends, which lost 0 bases and 4 bases, there was a span of 10 bases. Germline CDR1 is MDHEN and CDR2 is SYDVKM. CDR3 sequence (DNA): TGTGCCAGCAGTTTATGGGACAGCTTGGGAAACACCATATATTTT. Translation gives CASSLWDSLGNTIYF.

The chain is built from TRBV7-8 and TRBJ1-3, with a tentative D call TRBD1 (6 bases). Germline assignment: CDR1 SGHVS and CDR2 FQNEAQ. The CDR3 runs to 15 residues. The V end lost 1 base, the J end lost 2 bases, and 9 bases lay between the germline ends. Written as DNA, the CDR3 is TGTGCCAGCAGCTTAGGCAGGGGTACTGGAAACACCATATATTTT. Protein sequence: CASSLGRGTGNTIYF.

V and J are TRBV4-1 and TRBJ2-1; 14 bases align to TRBD2. There are 18 residues in the CDR3. J was trimmed by 9 bases and V by 1 base; bases with no gene match: 11. Germline V gene sequence: CDR1 MGHRA, CDR2 YSYEKL. CDR3: CASSQVKGGLAGGGEQFF. CDR3 bases: TGCGCCAGCAGCCAAGTAAAGGGAGGACTAGCGGGAGGTGGTGAGCAGTTCTTC.

This rearrangement joins TRBV11-2 to TRBJ2-7; D not resolved. This CDR3 spans 15 amino acids. The V end lost 5 bases, the J end lost 2 bases, and 16 bases lay between the germline ends. Per germline, CDR1 SGHAT and CDR2 FQNNGV. This chain's CDR3 is CASSPMLGSPYEQYF. The CDR3 nucleotides are TGTGCCAGCAGCCCGATGTTGGGGTCACCCTACGAGCAGTACTTC. Supplemented by reference TRBV11-2 and TRBJ2-7, the full variable domain reads EAGVAQSPRYKIIEKRQSVAFWCNPISGHATLYWYQQILGQGPKLLIQFQNNGVVDDSQLPKDRFSAERLKGVDSTLKIQPAKLEDSAVYLCASSPMLGSPYEQYFGPGTRLTVT.

The J gene is TRBJ1-2, the V gene TRBV7-6; D call uncertain. This CDR3 is built from 18 residues. In germline, CDR1 is SGHVS, CDR2 FNYEAQ. V was cut by 1 base and J by 6 bases, with 24 bases left in between. The CDR3 loop reads CASSLVGGTQTQLNGYTF. For the CDR3, the DNA is TGTGCCAGCAGCTTAGTTGGTGGAACCCAAACGCAGTTGAATGGCTACACCTTC.

This clone was counted once. The V gene is TRBV5-6, the J gene TRBJ1-5; D is undetermined. The CDR3 loop spans 12 amino acids. Germline assignment: CDR1 SGHDT and CDR2 YYEEEE. The germline V and J ends were trimmed by 8 bases and 5 bases, with 11 bases remaining between them. The CDR3 nucleotides are TGTGCCAGTCAGGAGCCAGATCAGCCCCAGCATTTT. This sequence encodes CASQEPDQPQHF. Together with reference TRBV5-6 and TRBJ1-5, the CDR3 gives the full variable domain: DAGVTQSPTHLIKTRGQQVTLRCSPKSGHDTVSWYQQALGQGPQFIFQYYEEEERQRGNFPDRFSGHQFPNYSSELNVNALLLGDSALYLCASQEPDQPQHFGDGTRLSIL.

This sequence joins TRBV10-1 and TRBJ1-5; no firm D call. Trimming cost V 3 bases and J 3 bases, with 6 bases left between them. Looked up from germline, CDR1 is WNHNN and CDR2 is SYGVQD (reference sequence). This CDR3 comprises 13 residues. The CDR3 sequence: CASSEQINQPQHF. The CDR3 DNA sequence: TGCGCCAGCAGTGAACAGATCAATCAGCCCCAGCATTTT.

V gene TRBV14 combines with J gene TRBJ2-3; TRBD1 matches at 7 bases. The CDR3 is 15 residues long. Per the germline V gene, CDR1 is SGHDN and CDR2 is FVKESK. Germline trimming cut 3 bases from V and 5 bases from J; bases unmatched to any gene: 8. The CDR3 bases are TGTGCCAGCAGCCATTGGACAGGTAAGGAAGATACGCAGTATTTT. Translated: CASSHWTGKEDTQYF.

V gene TRBV5-1 combines with J gene TRBJ2-7; D unresolved. The V gene lost 1 base and the J gene lost 1 base, with 6 bases spanning the gap. This CDR3 region has 13 residues. Germline CDR1 is SGHRS and CDR2 is YFSETQ. The CDR3 DNA follows: TGCGCCAGCAGCTTGTGGCGGTCCTACGAGCAGTACTTC. It specifies CASSLWRSYEQYF.

The J gene is TRBJ1-1, the V gene TRBV30; possible D gene TRBD1, 6 bases. The CDR3 is 15 residues long. Germline CDR1 GTSNPN, CDR2 SVGIG (reference sequence). V lost 0 bases to trimming and J lost 4 bases, with 15 bases between them. The CDR3 DNA follows: TGTGCCTGGAGTGTACTAGGGGGTAGTTTCACTGAAGCTTTCTTT. It translates to CAWSVLGGSFTEAFF.

This rearrangement joins TRBV21-1 to TRBJ2-5; no DNA check was done on the table's D call, TRBD2. TRBV21-1 is annotated as a pseudogene. This CDR3 region has 12 residues. CDR3 DNA: TGCGCAGAAGCGGGGGGGAAAGAGACCCAGTACTTC. Amino acids: CAEAGGKETQYF.

The chain is built from TRBV4-1 and TRBJ2-3; 8 bases map to TRBD1. The CDR3 has 14 amino acids. V shed 11 bases, J shed 6 bases, and the junction held 13 bases outside the gene matches. The germline gives CDR1 MGHRA, CDR2 YSYEKL. This CDR3 is CAVGPGQALDTQYF. The CDR3 region has the DNA TGCGCCGTAGGTCCGGGACAGGCCTTGGATACGCAGTATTTT.